This TCR beta chain was profiled in a study of identifying expanded T cells in peripheral blood. Study outcomes and limitations: Clone count variance between roughly 2-week samples rose with total template count.

Trimming shortened V by 6 bases and J by 3 bases, and 15 bases separated the two germline ends. CDR1 and CDR2 (germline): MNHEY, SMNVEV (reference sequence). The CDR3 sequence is 14 residues long. Collection occurred without any documented infections or immune events in donors. Data came from immunoSEQ multiplex PCR; TCRdb stores just in-frame clones and leaves some out. The data contain roughly 130,000 clones, 80% to 90% of them singletons. Points on this clone: What it recognizes is unknown.

This sequence joins TRBV27 and TRBJ2-7, with D possibly matching TRBD2 (5 bases). The receptor was isolated from a person aged 18 to 70 in good health. The sequencing input was blood. The CDR3 loop is CASSRPGLDYEQYF. As DNA, the CDR3 is TGTGCCAGCAGCCGCCCCGGACTGGACTACGAGCAGTACTTC.